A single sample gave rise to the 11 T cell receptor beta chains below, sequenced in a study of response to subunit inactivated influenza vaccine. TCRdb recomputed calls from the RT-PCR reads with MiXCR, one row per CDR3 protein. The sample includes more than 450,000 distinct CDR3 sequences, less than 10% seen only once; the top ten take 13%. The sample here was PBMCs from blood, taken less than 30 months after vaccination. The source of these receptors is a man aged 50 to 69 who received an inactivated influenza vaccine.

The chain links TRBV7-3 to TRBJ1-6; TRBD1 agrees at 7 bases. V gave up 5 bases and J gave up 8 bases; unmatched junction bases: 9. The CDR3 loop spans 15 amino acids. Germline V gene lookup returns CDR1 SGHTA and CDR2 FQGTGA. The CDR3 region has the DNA TGTGCCAGCAGCCTAGTTCCGGGACAGCATTCACCCCTCCACTTT. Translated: CASSLVPGQHSPLHF.

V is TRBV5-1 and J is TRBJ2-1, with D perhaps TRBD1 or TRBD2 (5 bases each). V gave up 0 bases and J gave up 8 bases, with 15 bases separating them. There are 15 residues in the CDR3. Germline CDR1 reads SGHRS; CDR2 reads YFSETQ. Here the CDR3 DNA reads TGCGCCAGCAGCTTGGTAGGCAGGGACCGCGATGAGCAGTTCTTC. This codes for CASSLVGRDRDEQFF.

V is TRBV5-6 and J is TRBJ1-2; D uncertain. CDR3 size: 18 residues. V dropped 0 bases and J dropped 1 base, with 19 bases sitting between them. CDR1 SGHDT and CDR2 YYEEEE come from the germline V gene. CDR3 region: CASSLERSRALVNYGYTF. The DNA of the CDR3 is TGTGCCAGCAGCTTGGAAAGGAGTCGGGCGTTGGTTAACTATGGCTACACCTTC.

The CDR3 here is CASRPRTSGWTHNEQFF. In DNA, the CDR3 is TGTGCCAGCAGACCCAGGACTAGCGGGTGGACCCACAATGAGCAGTTCTTC. This rearrangement joins TRBV3-1 to TRBJ2-1; TRBD2 matches at 11 bases. There are 17 residues in the CDR3. CDR1 and CDR2 from the germline V gene are LGHDT and YNNKEL (reference sequence). The junction had 12 bases not matched to a gene; V was cut back by 6 bases and J by 5 bases.

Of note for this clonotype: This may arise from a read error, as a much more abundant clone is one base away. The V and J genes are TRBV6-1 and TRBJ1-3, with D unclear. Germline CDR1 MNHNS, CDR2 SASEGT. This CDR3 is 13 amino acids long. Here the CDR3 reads CASTEIAGKTIYF. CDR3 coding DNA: TGTGCCAGCACCGAAATAGCTGGAAAGACCATATATTTT.

The CDR3 loop is CASSPDYKTTSSYNEQFF. The CDR3 DNA reads TGTGCCAGCTCACCCGATTATAAAACCACAAGCTCCTACAATGAGCAGTTCTTC. The V gene is TRBV18, the J gene TRBJ2-1; D uncertain. Per germline, CDR1 KGHSH and CDR2 LQKENI. V lost 3 bases to trimming and J lost 0 bases, with 18 bases between them. CDR3 length equals 18 residues.

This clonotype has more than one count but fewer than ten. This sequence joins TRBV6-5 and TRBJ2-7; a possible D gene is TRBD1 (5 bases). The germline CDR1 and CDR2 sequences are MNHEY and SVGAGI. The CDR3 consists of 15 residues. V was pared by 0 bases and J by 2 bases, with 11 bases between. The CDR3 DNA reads TGTGCCAGCAGTTACTCCCAGGGAAGAACCTACGAGCAGTACTTC. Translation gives CASSYSQGRTYEQYF.

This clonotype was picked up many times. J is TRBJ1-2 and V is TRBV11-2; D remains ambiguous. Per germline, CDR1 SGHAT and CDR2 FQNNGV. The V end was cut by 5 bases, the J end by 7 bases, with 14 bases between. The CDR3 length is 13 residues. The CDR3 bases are TGTGCCAGCAGCCTACGTGAGTCCTCTGGCTACACCTTC. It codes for CASSLRESSGYTF. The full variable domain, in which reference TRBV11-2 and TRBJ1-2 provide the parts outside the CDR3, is EAGVAQSPRYKIIEKRQSVAFWCNPISGHATLYWYQQILGQGPKLLIQFQNNGVVDDSQLPKDRFSAERLKGVDSTLKIQPAKLEDSAVYLCASSLRESSGYTFGSGTRLTVV.

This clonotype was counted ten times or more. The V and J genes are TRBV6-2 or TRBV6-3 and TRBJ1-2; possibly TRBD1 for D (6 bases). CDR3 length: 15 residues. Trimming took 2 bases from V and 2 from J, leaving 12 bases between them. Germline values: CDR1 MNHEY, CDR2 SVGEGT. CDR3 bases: TGTGCCAGCAGTTACATTCGACAGGAGAACTATGGCTACACCTTC. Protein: CASSYIRQENYGYTF.

CDR3 residues: CASSQNWGSEQYF. The CDR3 nucleotides read TGCGCCAGCAGCCAAAACTGGGGCAGCGAGCAGTACTTC. The chain uses TRBV4-3 and TRBJ2-7; possibly TRBD1 for D (5 bases). Germline V gene lookup returns CDR1 LGHNA and CDR2 YSLEER. Trimming took 2 bases from V and 6 from J, leaving 11 bases between them. The CDR3 covers 13 residues.

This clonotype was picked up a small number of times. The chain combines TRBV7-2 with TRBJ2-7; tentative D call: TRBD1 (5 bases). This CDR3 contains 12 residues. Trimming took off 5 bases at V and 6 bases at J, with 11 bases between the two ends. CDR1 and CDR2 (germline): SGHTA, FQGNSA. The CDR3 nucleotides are TGTGCCAGCAGCGCCCAGGGCTTCGAGCAGTACTTC. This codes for CASSAQGFEQYF.